This is a list of T cell receptor beta chains from one sample in a study of T cells after yellow fever vaccination. TCRdb reanalysed the 5' RACE reads using MiXCR and keeps one entry per CDR3 protein. The sample includes around 360,000 distinct CDR3 sequences, 11% seen only once; the top ten take less than 20%. The sample was PBMCs, taken on the day of the first yellow fever vaccination. The receptors shown here come from a man between 18 and 29 years old who received the YFV17D yellow fever vaccine. CDR3s include the opening cysteine and the closing phenylalanine or tryptophan. The order of the fields is J gene, clone size, V gene, CDR3 length, D gene, CDR3 protein, CDR3 DNA. The D gene is left open where the match is weak. Clone size is shown for a subset of rows, as once, few, many or a class of expanded clone.

>TRBJ1-6|.|TRBV6-1|15|.
CASRAGGARYSPLHF
TGTGCCAGCAGGGCCGGGGGGGCGAGATATTCACCCCTCCACTTT
>TRBJ1-1|few|TRBV28|13|.
CASSLPANTEAFF
TGTGCCAGCAGTCTACCAGCTAACACTGAAGCTTTCTTT
>TRBJ1-1|.|TRBV3-1|14|.
CASTGGSWLTEAFF
TGTGCCAGCACCGGGGGGTCATGGTTAACTGAAGCTTTCTTT
>TRBJ2-5|.|TRBV24-1|16|.
CATSDPAASGQETQYF
TGTGCCACCAGTGATCCCGCCGCAAGCGGCCAAGAGACCCAGTACTTC
>TRBJ2-7|.|TRBV20-1|13|TRBD1
CSAWTGTPYEQYF
TGCAGTGCTTGGACAGGAACCCCCTACGAGCAGTACTTC
>TRBJ2-2|many|TRBV12-3/TRBV12-4|15|TRBD2
CASSLRLAGTGELFF
TGTGCCAGCAGCCTCCGACTAGCGGGAACCGGGGAGCTGTTTTTT
>TRBJ2-5|few|TRBV25-1|17|TRBD1
CASSEYHGAGGSKTQYF
TGTGCCAGCAGTGAATACCACGGGGCAGGGGGTTCTAAGACCCAGTACTTC
>TRBJ2-5|.|TRBV18|16|.
CASSPPGMTYQETQYF
TGTGCCAGCTCACCACCGGGTATGACGTACCAAGAGACCCAGTACTTC
>TRBJ2-1|few|TRBV29-1|13|.
CSVEPLRGREQFF
TGCAGCGTTGAACCCTTAAGGGGTAGGGAGCAGTTCTTC
>TRBJ1-1|.|TRBV7-9|14|TRBD1
CASSLTGTVVEAFF
TGTGCCAGCAGCCTAACCGGGACAGTGGTTGAAGCTTTCTTT
>TRBJ1-3|.|TRBV5-6|14|.
CASGTYHSGNTIYF
TGTGCCAGCGGTACTTACCACTCTGGAAACACCATATATTTT
>TRBJ2-7|few|TRBV6-1|13|TRBD1
CASRQGISYEQYF
TGTGCCAGCAGACAGGGGATTTCCTACGAGCAGTACTTC
>TRBJ1-2|.|TRBV5-6|15|TRBD1
CASSEWTGGRRSYTF
TGTGCCAGCAGCGAGTGGACAGGGGGCAGACGGAGCTACACCTTC
>TRBJ1-5|.|TRBV5-1|13|.
CASSLAQGSAQHF
TGCGCCAGCAGCTTGGCACAGGGTTCGGCCCAGCATTTT
>TRBJ2-3|many|TRBV20-1|15|.
CSATLPRSSTDTQYF
TGCAGTGCCACCCTTCCCCGGTCTAGCACAGATACGCAGTATTTT
>TRBJ2-1|.|TRBV12-3/TRBV12-4|15|.
CASSLFLDSHNEQFF
TGTGCCAGCAGTTTATTTTTGGACAGTCACAATGAGCAGTTCTTC
>TRBJ2-1|.|TRBV12-3/TRBV12-4|14|.
CASSTRGPYNEQFF
TGTGCCAGCAGTACCAGGGGACCCTACAATGAGCAGTTCTTC
>TRBJ2-1|.|TRBV11-2|14|.
CASSPFLTGNEQFF
TGTGCCAGCAGCCCCTTCCTTACCGGTAATGAGCAGTTCTTC
>TRBJ1-1|.|TRBV20-1|13|.
CSARGTPNTEAFF
TGCAGTGCTAGAGGGACACCGAACACTGAAGCTTTCTTT
>TRBJ1-1|many|TRBV7-9|12|.
CASRGDVTEAFF
TGTGCCAGCAGGGGGGACGTTACTGAAGCTTTCTTT
>TRBJ1-2|many|TRBV20-1|13|.
CSVATPANYGYTF
TGCAGTGTTGCGACCCCTGCTAACTATGGCTACACCTTC
>TRBJ1-2|.|TRBV5-4|14|.
CASSSPLGNYGYTF
TGTGCCAGCAGCTCCCCGCTGGGGAACTATGGCTACACCTTC
>TRBJ2-1|.|TRBV7-2|15|.
CASSLVSGPYNEQFF
TGTGCCAGCAGCTTGGTATCCGGGCCTTACAATGAGCAGTTCTTC
>TRBJ2-3|few|TRBV5-1|13|.
CASSLTVGGQQYF
TGCGCCAGCAGCTTGACAGTTGGGGGACAACAGTATTTT
>TRBJ2-5|many|TRBV4-2|14|.
CASSPSGGWETQYF
TGTGCCAGCAGCCCCAGTGGTGGGTGGGAGACCCAGTACTTC
>TRBJ1-4|.|TRBV6-6|13|TRBD1
CASRFGQAEKLFF
TGTGCCAGCAGATTCGGACAGGCGGAAAAACTGTTTTTT
>TRBJ1-1|.|TRBV10-1|14|.
CASSAEPENTEAFF
TGCGCCAGCAGTGCCGAGCCAGAGAACACTGAAGCTTTCTTT
>TRBJ1-5|few|TRBV19|13|TRBD1
CASNDRERQPQHF
TGTGCCAGTAACGACAGGGAGAGACAGCCCCAGCATTTT